These 8 T cell receptor beta chains were sequenced from one sample in a study of blood T cell repertoires in COVID-19. Sequencing used immunoSEQ multiplex PCR; TCRdb keeps in-frame clones, though not all of them. The sample lists a few hundred thousand clones; around 83% were seen once. The specimen sequenced was PBMCs or T cells enriched from blood (not recorded which). Receptors were obtained from a man aged 40-50 years who had been exposed to COVID-19.

The chain recombines TRBV13 with TRBJ2-7, with a weak D call TRBD1 (6 bases). Germline V lookup: CDR1 PRHDT, CDR2 FYEKMQ (reference sequence). This CDR3 has 13 residues. V was shortened by 2 bases and J by 6 bases, with 11 bases between the two germline ends. The CDR3 DNA follows: TGTGCCAGCAGCTTACAGGGGTTGGGCGAGCAGTACTTC. Translation gives CASSLQGLGEQYF.

The CDR3 nucleotides are TGTGCCTGGACCGCCGCCTATAATCAGCCCCAGCATTTT. Its protein product is CAWTAAYNQPQHF. The rearrangement links TRBV30 to TRBJ1-5; D uncertain. Between the trimmed V and J ends, which lost 4 bases and 4 bases, there was a span of 11 bases. The germline V gene encodes CDR1 GTSNPN and CDR2 SVGIG (reference sequence). The CDR3 is 13 residues long.

The rearrangement joins TRBV27 to TRBJ2-2; TRBD2 is a possible D gene (5 bases). The CDR3 is 13 residues long. Germline V gives CDR1 MNHEY, CDR2 SMNVEV (reference sequence). V was shortened by 6 bases and J by 5 bases, with 10 bases between the two germline ends. The CDR3 sequence: CASSRERTGELFF. DNA of the CDR3: TGTGCCAGCAGCCGCGAGCGGACCGGGGAGCTGTTTTTT.

The chain employs TRBV27 and TRBJ2-1, with 9 bases lining up with TRBD1. In germline, CDR1 is MNHEY, CDR2 SMNVEV (reference sequence). V dropped 4 bases and J dropped 10; count of bases not matched to a gene: 11. This CDR3 has 15 amino acids. The CDR3 DNA sequence: TGTGCCAGCAGTTCCGGACCACAGGGGGCGCGAGAGCAGTTCTTC. As protein: CASSSGPQGAREQFF.

This chain joins TRBV2 and TRBJ2-5; D gene ambiguous. The germline V and J ends were trimmed by 5 bases and 4 bases, with 2 bases remaining between them. Germline V gene lookup returns CDR1 SNHLY and CDR2 FYNNEI. This CDR3 has 10 amino acids. CDR3 loop: CASSRETQYF. For the CDR3, the DNA is TGTGCCAGCAGTCGAGAGACCCAGTACTTC.

V is TRBV5-4 and J is TRBJ1-3; maybe TRBD1 (5 bases). The CDR3 is 15 amino acids. V shed 4 bases and J shed 4 bases, with 15 bases lying between them. Germline CDR1 SGHNT, CDR2 YYREEE (reference sequence). This CDR3 reads CASSQMGGRGNTIYF. DNA of the CDR3: TGTGCCAGCAGCCAGATGGGGGGTCGGGGAAACACCATATATTTT.

The chain employs TRBV6-5 and TRBJ2-1; 9 nucleotides align to TRBD1. CDR3 length equals 12 residues. Trimming removed 8 bases from V and 4 bases from J; junction bases left unmatched: 0. The germline V gene encodes CDR1 MNHEY and CDR2 SVGAGI. The CDR3 sequence is CASGTGYNEQFF. The CDR3 DNA reads as TGTGCCAGCGGGACAGGGTACAATGAGCAGTTCTTC.

The chain uses TRBV6-4 and TRBJ2-1; D perhaps matches TRBD2 (6 bases). Looked up from germline, CDR1 is MRHNA and CDR2 is SNTAGT. V lost 3 bases to trimming and J lost 0 bases, with 9 bases between them. The CDR3 loop spans 15 amino acids. CDR3 DNA: TGTGCCAGCAGTGAGGGACTCAGCTCCTACAATGAGCAGTTCTTC. Its translation is CASSEGLSSYNEQFF.